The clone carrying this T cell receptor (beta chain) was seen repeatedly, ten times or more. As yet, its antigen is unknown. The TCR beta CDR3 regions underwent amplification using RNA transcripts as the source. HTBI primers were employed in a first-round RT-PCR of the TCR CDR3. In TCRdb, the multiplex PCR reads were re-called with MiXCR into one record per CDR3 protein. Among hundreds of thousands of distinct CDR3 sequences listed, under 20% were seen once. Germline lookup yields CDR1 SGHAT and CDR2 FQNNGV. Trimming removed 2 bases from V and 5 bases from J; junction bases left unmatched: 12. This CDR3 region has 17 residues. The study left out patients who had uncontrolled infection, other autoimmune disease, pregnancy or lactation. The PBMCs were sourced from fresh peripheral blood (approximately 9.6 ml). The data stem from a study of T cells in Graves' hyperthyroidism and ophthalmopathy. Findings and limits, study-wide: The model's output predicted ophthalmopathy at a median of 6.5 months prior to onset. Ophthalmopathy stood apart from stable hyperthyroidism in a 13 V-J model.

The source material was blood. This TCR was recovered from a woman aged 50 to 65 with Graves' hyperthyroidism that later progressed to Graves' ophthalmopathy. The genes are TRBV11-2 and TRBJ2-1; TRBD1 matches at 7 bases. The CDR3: CASSLLRSSRGNNEQFF. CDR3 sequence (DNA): TGTGCCAGCAGCTTACTAAGGTCGAGCAGGGGGAACAATGAGCAGTTCTTC.